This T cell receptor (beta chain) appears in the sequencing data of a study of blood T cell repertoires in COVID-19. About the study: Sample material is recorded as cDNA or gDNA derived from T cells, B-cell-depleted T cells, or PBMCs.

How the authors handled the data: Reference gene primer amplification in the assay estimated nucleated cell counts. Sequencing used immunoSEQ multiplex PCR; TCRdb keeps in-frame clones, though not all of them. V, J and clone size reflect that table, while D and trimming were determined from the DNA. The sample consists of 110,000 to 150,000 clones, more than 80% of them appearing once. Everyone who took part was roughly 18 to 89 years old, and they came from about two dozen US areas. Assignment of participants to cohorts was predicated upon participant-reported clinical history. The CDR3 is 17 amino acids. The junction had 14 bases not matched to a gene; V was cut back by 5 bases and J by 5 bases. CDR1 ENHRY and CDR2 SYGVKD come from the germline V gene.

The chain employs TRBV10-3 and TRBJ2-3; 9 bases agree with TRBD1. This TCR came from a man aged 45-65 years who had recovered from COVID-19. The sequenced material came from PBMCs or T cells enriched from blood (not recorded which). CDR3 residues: CAISNRLGQGGIDTQYF. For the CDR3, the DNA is TGTGCCATCAGTAACCGACTGGGACAGGGCGGAATAGATACGCAGTATTTT.